This passage covers 29 T cell receptor beta chains from one sample sequenced in a study of cytomegalovirus exposure and HLA in healthy donors. Amplification used 60 Vbeta primers and 13 Jbeta primers. The data were produced by immunoSEQ multiplex PCR, yet TCRdb's version contains in-frame clones alone and is incomplete. The sample has about 140,000 clones, around 76% seen once; the top ten hold almost 4%. The sample consisted of PBMCs. Receptors were obtained from a man aged 18 to 29 in good health and CMV-seronegative.

The chain links TRBV2 to TRBJ2-5; 16 nucleotides align to TRBD2. The CDR3 is made up of 19 amino acids. V was clipped by 5 bases and J by 0 bases; unmatched bases: 9. Germline loops: CDR1 SNHLY, CDR2 FYNNEI. CDR3 bases: TGTGCCAGCAGTTGGTTAGGGACTAGCGGGGGGGACGACCAAGAGACCCAGTACTTC. It specifies CASSWLGTSGGDDQETQYF.

This clone occurred a few times. The V and J genes are TRBV6-5 and TRBJ1-5; D may be TRBD1 (5 bases). The CDR3 totals 16 residues. The V end was cut by 0 bases, the J end by 0 bases, with 9 bases between. Germline-derived CDR1 and CDR2 are MNHEY and SVGAGI. CDR3 loop: CASSYSAGFSNQPQHF. The CDR3 coding sequence is TGTGCCAGCAGTTACTCGGCAGGGTTTAGCAATCAGCCCCAGCATTTT.

V and J are TRBV5-1 and TRBJ2-1, with 11 bases lining up with TRBD2. With 3 bases clipped from V and 1 base from J, the junction kept 12 bases outside the gene matches. From germline, CDR1 is SGHRS and CDR2 YFSETQ. This CDR3 is built from 19 residues. This CDR3 reads CASSYRLAGGSLSYNEQFF. The CDR3, as DNA: TGCGCCAGCAGCTACCGGCTAGCGGGAGGTAGCCTTTCCTACAATGAGCAGTTCTTC.

This chain connects TRBV6-5 to TRBJ1-1, with D perhaps TRBD1 (6 bases). The V end was cut by 6 bases, the J end by 10 bases, with 18 bases between. Germline V gene sequence: CDR1 MNHEY, CDR2 SVGAGI. The CDR3 is made up of 13 amino acids. For the CDR3, the DNA is TGTGCCAGCAGGGGACAAAGGGCGGGGGTAGCTTTCTTT. Translated, it gives CASRGQRAGVAFF.

This clone was seen once. The chain links TRBV5-4 to TRBJ1-5; 8 nucleotides align to TRBD1. CDR1 is SGHNT, CDR2 YYREEE, per germline (reference sequence). This CDR3 comprises 16 residues. Losses at the gene ends were 0 bases for V and 1 base for J; bases not matched to a gene: 3. The CDR3 reads CASSLDGQGSNQPQHF. CDR3 coding DNA: TGTGCCAGCAGCTTGGACGGACAGGGAAGCAATCAGCCCCAGCATTTT.

The V call is TRBV2, the J call TRBJ1-1; 8 bases agree with TRBD1. V was clipped by 11 bases and J by 10 bases; unmatched bases: 9. CDR3 length: 11 residues. Germline CDR1 is SNHLY and CDR2 is FYNNEI. In DNA form, the CDR3 reads TGTGCCCGCCGGACAGGGTTAACAGCTTTCTTT. It codes for CARRTGLTAFF.

This sequence joins TRBV7-9 and TRBJ2-3; 9 positions match TRBD2. V shed 5 bases and J 1 base; nucleotides not matched to a gene: 4. Germline V gene data show CDR1 as SEHNR and CDR2 as FQNEAQ (reference sequence). The CDR3 length is 15 residues. CDR3 nucleotide sequence: TGTGCCAGCAGCCATAGCGGGGGAGGCACAGATACGCAGTATTTT. This sequence encodes CASSHSGGGTDTQYF.

There are a few counts of this clone. V usage is TRBV2 and J usage is TRBJ2-5, with 8 bases lining up with TRBD2. The CDR3 sequence is 15 residues long. CDR1 SNHLY and CDR2 FYNNEI come from the germline V gene. Trimming at V came to 8 bases and at J to 4 bases, leaving 12 bases not matched to a gene. CDR3 nucleotide sequence: TGTGCCAGCTTCGTCCAGGGGCTAGCGGGAGAGACCCAGTACTTC. As protein: CASFVQGLAGETQYF.

The chain recombines TRBV5-1 with TRBJ2-1; a weak D match, TRBD1 (5 bases). V lost 2 bases to trimming and J lost 0 bases, with 9 bases between them. Germline CDR1 is SGHRS and CDR2 is YFSETQ. The CDR3 contains 15 residues. CDR3 nucleotides: TGCGCCAGCAGCTTACAGGAGTTCTCCTACAATGAGCAGTTCTTC. It encodes CASSLQEFSYNEQFF.

This clone was found a few times. This chain connects TRBV6-5 to TRBJ2-5; no firm D call. Germline CDR1 MNHEY, CDR2 SVGAGI. Deletions cut 0 bases from V and 5 bases from J, with 7 bases between. CDR3 length: 13 amino acids. CDR3 residues: CASSYSRLETQYF. As DNA, the CDR3 is TGTGCCAGCAGTTACTCGAGGTTGGAGACCCAGTACTTC.

The chain recombines TRBV5-4 with TRBJ2-1; D is perhaps TRBD1 (6 bases). V was shortened by 4 bases and J by 7 bases, with 9 bases between the two germline ends. This CDR3 has 12 residues. Per the germline V gene, CDR1 is SGHNT and CDR2 is YYREEE (reference sequence). For the CDR3, the DNA is TGTGCCAGCAGCATAGACAGGAATGAGCAGTTCTTC. Translation: CASSIDRNEQFF. Full variable domain (outside the CDR3, taken from reference TRBV5-4 and TRBJ2-1): ETGVTQSPTHLIKTRGQQVTLRCSSQSGHNTVSWYQQALGQGPQFIFQYYREEENGRGNFPPRFSGLQFPNYSSELNVNALELDDSALYLCASSIDRNEQFFGPGTRLTVL.

This chain links TRBV6-6 with TRBJ2-3, with 8 bases lining up with TRBD2. Germline V gene sequence: CDR1 MNHNY, CDR2 SVGAGI (reference sequence). V lost 7 bases and J lost 5; bases outside the gene matches: 8. The CDR3 extends over 14 amino acids. Here the CDR3 reads CASMDRGGVDTQYF. DNA of the CDR3: TGTGCCAGCATGGACCGGGGGGGCGTAGATACGCAGTATTTT.

Only one count was recorded for this clone. The chain joins TRBV5-1 to TRBJ1-1, with D maybe TRBD1 (6 bases). The CDR3 consists of 15 residues. Germline V CDR1 and CDR2: SGHRS, YFSETQ. V shed 5 bases and J shed 0 bases, with 14 bases lying between them. CDR3 residues: CASRVSTGLNTEAFF. In DNA form, the CDR3 reads TGCGCCAGCAGAGTCTCGACAGGACTGAACACTGAAGCTTTCTTT.

The chain uses TRBV28 and TRBJ2-5, with a possible D match to TRBD2 (7 bases). CDR3 length: 13 residues. V shed 3 bases and J shed 4 bases, with 9 bases lying between them. Germline loops: CDR1 MDHEN, CDR2 SYDVKM. CDR3 DNA: TGTGCCAGCAGTTTTGCGGGGGCAGAGACCCAGTACTTC. This translates into CASSFAGAETQYF. The whole variable domain, remainder taken from reference TRBV28 and TRBJ2-5, is DVKVTQSSRYLVKRTGEKVFLECVQDMDHENMFWYRQDPGLGLRLIYFSYDVKMKEKGDIPEGYSVSREKKERFSLILESASTNQTSMYLCASSFAGAETQYFGPGTRLLVL.

The chain has TRBV5-1 and TRBJ2-2; 12 bases agree with TRBD2. The CDR3 totals 16 residues. V was clipped by 0 bases and J by 10 bases; unmatched bases: 7. Germline V gene sequence: CDR1 SGHRS, CDR2 YFSETQ. The CDR3 sequence is CASSLGLAGELVELFF. CDR3 nucleotides: TGCGCCAGCAGCTTGGGACTAGCGGGGGAACTCGTGGAGCTGTTTTTT.

The chain joins TRBV18 to TRBJ2-1, with D perhaps TRBD1 (6 bases). CDR1 and CDR2 (germline): KGHSH, LQKENI. The CDR3 is 17 amino acids. The V end lost 1 base, the J end lost 0 bases, and 13 bases lay between the germline ends. This CDR3 reads CASSPRKGTLSYNEQFF. DNA of the CDR3: TGTGCCAGCTCACCACGTAAAGGGACACTCTCCTACAATGAGCAGTTCTTC.

The chain has TRBV18 and TRBJ2-5, with a possible D match to TRBD1 (5 bases). Looked up from germline, CDR1 is KGHSH and CDR2 is LQKENI. CDR3 length: 14 amino acids. V gave up 2 bases and J gave up 3 bases, with 10 bases separating them. CDR3 sequence reads: CASSPRQMKETQYF. The CDR3 DNA follows: TGTGCCAGCTCACCAAGACAGATGAAAGAGACCCAGTACTTC.

V is TRBV5-6 and J is TRBJ2-5; 10 bases are a match to TRBD2. Judging by the DNA end, TRBJ2-7 fits better; the J call may be wrong. Germline CDR1 SGHDT, CDR2 YYEEEE. The CDR3 sequence is 18 residues long. In DNA, the CDR3 is TGTGCCAGCAGCTTATTAAGCGGGAGGGTCTCGTCGGGATACGAGCAGTACTTC. Protein sequence: CASSLLSGRVSSGYEQYF.

CDR3 in DNA: TGTGCCAGCAGTGAGGGACAGGGGGCCTGGGTGCAGTTCTTC. This gives the protein CASSEGQGAWVQFF. The chain carries TRBV2 and TRBJ2-1; 12 bases map to TRBD1. The CDR3 is 14 residues long. Germline assignment: CDR1 SNHLY and CDR2 FYNNEI. With V trimmed by 3 bases and J by 12 bases, 6 bases remained unmatched.

The rearrangement links TRBV7-2 to TRBJ1-2; TRBD1 agrees at 7 bases. CDR1 is SGHTA, CDR2 FQGNSA, per germline. Losses at the gene ends were 1 base for V and 2 bases for J; bases not matched to a gene: 4. This CDR3 comprises 15 residues. The CDR3 region is CASSLEGAGNYGYTF. The CDR3 coding sequence is TGTGCCAGCAGCTTAGAGGGGGCGGGGAACTATGGCTACACCTTC.

This clone was counted once. V gene TRBV9 combines with J gene TRBJ2-6; D ambiguous. CDR1 is SGDLS and CDR2 is YYNGEE in the germline V gene. Deletions cut 5 bases from V and 0 bases from J, with 6 bases between. The CDR3 contains 14 residues. CDR3 sequence (DNA): TGTGCCAGCAGGCGGAGCTCTGGGGCCAACGTCCTGACTTTC. It encodes CASRRSSGANVLTF.

The chain carries TRBV6-4 and TRBJ1-1, with D possibly being TRBD1 (5 bases). Trimming shortened V by 0 bases and J by 11 bases, and 19 bases separated the two germline ends. The CDR3 spans 15 residues. Germline CDR1 reads MRHNA; CDR2 reads SNTAGT. As DNA, the CDR3 is TGTGCCAGCAGTGACTCTGGGGCCCCGGGCGTTGGGGCTTTCTTT. Protein product: CASSDSGAPGVGAFF.

The J gene is TRBJ2-3, the V gene TRBV10-1, with D possibly matching TRBD2 (5 bases). V lost 5 bases and J 3 bases, leaving 12 bases between the germline ends. The CDR3 has 14 residues. Germline CDR1 reads WNHNN; CDR2 reads SYGVQD (reference sequence). As DNA, the CDR3 is TGCGCCAGCAGTTCGGGCAGAGGGACAGATACGCAGTATTTT. This codes for CASSSGRGTDTQYF.

The chain joins TRBV25-1 to TRBJ1-2; D might be TRBD1 (6 bases). The germline CDR1 and CDR2 sequences are MGHDK and SYGVNS. This CDR3 has 18 residues. Trimming removed 6 bases at V and 4 bases at J, with 27 bases between. CDR3 residues: CASSLFGQGSTSPYGYTF. Written as DNA, the CDR3 is TGTGCCAGCAGCCTCTTTGGCCAGGGGAGCACCTCACCCTATGGCTACACCTTC.

The V call is TRBV28, the J call TRBJ2-7; D call uncertain. With 6 bases removed from V and 3 bases from J, the gap between germline ends came to 9 bases. Germline CDR1 is MDHEN and CDR2 is SYDVKM. The CDR3 has 12 amino acids. Here the CDR3 reads CASRPPGYEQYF. DNA of the CDR3: TGTGCCAGCAGGCCGCCAGGCTACGAGCAGTACTTC.

This rearrangement joins TRBV29-1 to TRBJ2-1; D might be TRBD1 (7 bases). In germline, CDR1 is SQVTM, CDR2 ANQGSEA. This CDR3 comprises 12 residues. V was cut by 7 bases and J by 9 bases, with 16 bases left in between. The CDR3 nucleotides read TGCAGCGGCCAGGGGGGCTACGGTGAGCAGTTCTTC. It specifies CSGQGGYGEQFF.

This chain links TRBV7-9 with TRBJ2-5; 10 bases line up with TRBD2. The J call may be faulty, since TRBJ2-7 better matches the DNA end. The germline V gene encodes CDR1 SEHNR and CDR2 FQNEAQ (reference sequence). This CDR3 region has 15 residues. The DNA for the CDR3 is TGTGCCAGCAGCTTAACCCTAGCGGGGGCCTACGAGCAGTACTTC. Its translation is CASSLTLAGAYEQYF.

This chain links TRBV28 with TRBJ1-2; weak D call: TRBD1 (5 bases). V shed 6 bases and J shed 3 bases, with 11 bases lying between them. CDR1 is MDHEN, CDR2 SYDVKM, per germline. This CDR3 has 13 amino acids. CDR3 DNA sequence: TGTGCCAGCAGCTCACAGGAATACTATGGCTACACCTTC. Amino acid sequence: CASSSQEYYGYTF.

This clone was observed a handful of times. V usage is TRBV6-6 and J usage is TRBJ2-1; 8 positions agree with TRBD2. V dropped 7 bases and J dropped 10; count of bases not matched to a gene: 6. This CDR3 spans 12 amino acids. Germline V gives CDR1 MNHNY, CDR2 SVGAGI (reference sequence). CDR3 residues: CASNDSGNEQFF. Written as DNA, the CDR3 is TGTGCCAGCAATGATAGCGGGAACGAGCAGTTCTTC.